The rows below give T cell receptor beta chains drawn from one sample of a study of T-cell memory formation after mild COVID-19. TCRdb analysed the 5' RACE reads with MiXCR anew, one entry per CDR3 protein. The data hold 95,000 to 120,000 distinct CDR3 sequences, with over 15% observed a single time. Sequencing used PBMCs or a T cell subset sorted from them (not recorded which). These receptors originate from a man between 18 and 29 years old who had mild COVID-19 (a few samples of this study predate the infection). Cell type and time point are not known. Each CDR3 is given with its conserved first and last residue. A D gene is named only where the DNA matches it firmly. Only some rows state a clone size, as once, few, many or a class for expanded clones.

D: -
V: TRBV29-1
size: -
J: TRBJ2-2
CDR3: CSVDRGGNGELFF
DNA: TGCAGCGTTGATAGGGGGGGCAACGGGGAGCTGTTTTTT

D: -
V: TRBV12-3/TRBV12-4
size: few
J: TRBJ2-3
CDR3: CASSLAVGTTDTQYF
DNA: TGTGCCAGCAGTTTAGCTGTGGGTACCACAGATACGCAGTATTTT

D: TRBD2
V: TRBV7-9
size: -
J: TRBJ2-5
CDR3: CASSSPGGKKTQYF
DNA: TGTGCCAGCAGCTCCCCGGGGGGTAAGAAGACCCAGTACTTC

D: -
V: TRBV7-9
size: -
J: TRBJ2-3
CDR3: CASSRVPDQTDTQYF
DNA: TGTGCCAGCAGCAGGGTACCTGACCAAACGGATACGCAGTATTTT

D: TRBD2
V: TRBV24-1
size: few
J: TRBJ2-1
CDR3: CATSDSLAGGYNEQFF
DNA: TGTGCCACCAGTGATTCTCTAGCGGGGGGTTACAATGAGCAGTTCTTC

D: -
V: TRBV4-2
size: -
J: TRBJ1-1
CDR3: CASSQAVAGANTEAFF
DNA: TGTGCCAGCAGCCAAGCTGTGGCAGGGGCTAACACTGAAGCTTTCTTT

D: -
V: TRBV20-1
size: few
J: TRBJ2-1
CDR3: CSASRAGSIYNEQFF
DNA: TGCAGTGCTAGTCGGGCAGGGAGTATCTACAATGAGCAGTTCTTC

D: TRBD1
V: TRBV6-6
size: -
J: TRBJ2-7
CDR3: CASSTDAGQGYYEQYF
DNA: TGTGCCAGCAGTACCGACGCGGGACAGGGGTACTACGAGCAGTACTTC

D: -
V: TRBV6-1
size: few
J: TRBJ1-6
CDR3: CASEEFYNSPLHF
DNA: TGTGCCAGCGAGGAGTTCTATAATTCACCCCTCCACTTT

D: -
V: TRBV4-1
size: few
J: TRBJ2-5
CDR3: CASSQVTSLGTQYF
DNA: TGCGCCAGCAGCCAAGTGACATCCCTGGGTACCCAGTACTTC

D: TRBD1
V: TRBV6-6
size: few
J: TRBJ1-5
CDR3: CASSPHVGQGAGQPQHF
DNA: TGTGCCAGCTCTCCCCATGTTGGACAGGGGGCAGGTCAGCCCCAGCATTTT

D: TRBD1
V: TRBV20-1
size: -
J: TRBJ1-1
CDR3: CSANKPGTGHTEAFF
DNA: TGCAGTGCAAATAAACCCGGGACAGGGCACACTGAAGCTTTCTTT

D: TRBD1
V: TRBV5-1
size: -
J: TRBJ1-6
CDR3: CASSRGGETGVSPLHF
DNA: TGCGCCAGCAGCCGGGGCGGTGAGACAGGGGTCTCACCCCTCCACTTT

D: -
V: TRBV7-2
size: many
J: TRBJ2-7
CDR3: CASSSYYEQYF
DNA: TGTGCCAGCAGTAGCTACTACGAGCAGTACTTC

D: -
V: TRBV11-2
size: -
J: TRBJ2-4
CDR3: CASSFQSLMGNIQYF
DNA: TGTGCCAGCAGCTTCCAAAGTTTAATGGGAAACATTCAGTACTTC

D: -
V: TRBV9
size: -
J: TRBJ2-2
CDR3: CASSVGLSAANTGELFF
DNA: TGTGCCAGCAGCGTAGGACTCTCGGCGGCGAACACCGGGGAGCTGTTTTTT

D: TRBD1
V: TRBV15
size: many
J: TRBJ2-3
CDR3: CATSRVTGVTDTQYF
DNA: TGTGCCACCAGCAGAGTGACAGGGGTAACAGATACGCAGTATTTT

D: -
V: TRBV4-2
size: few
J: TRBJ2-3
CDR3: CASSLRGGPDTQYF
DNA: TGTGCCAGCAGCCTCAGGGGGGGCCCAGATACGCAGTATTTT

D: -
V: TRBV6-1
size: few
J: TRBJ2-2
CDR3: CASSPLGGTGELFF
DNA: TGTGCCAGCAGTCCCCTGGGGGGCACCGGGGAGCTGTTTTTT

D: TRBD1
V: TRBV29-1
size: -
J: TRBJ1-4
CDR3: CSVLTGVLQKLFF
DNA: TGCAGCGTTTTGACAGGGGTACTACAAAAACTGTTTTTT

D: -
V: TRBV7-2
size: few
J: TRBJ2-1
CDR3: CASSLQTGPSSYNEQFF
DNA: TGTGCCAGCAGCTTGCAGACCGGGCCCAGCTCCTACAATGAGCAGTTCTTC

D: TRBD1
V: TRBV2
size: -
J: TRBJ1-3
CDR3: CASSEGRTGLGNTIYF
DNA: TGTGCCAGCAGTGAAGGCCGGACAGGGTTGGGAAACACCATATATTTT

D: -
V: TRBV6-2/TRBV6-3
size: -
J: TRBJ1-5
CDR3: CACQGGNSNQPQHF
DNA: TGTGCCTGCCAAGGGGGAAATAGCAATCAGCCCCAGCATTTT

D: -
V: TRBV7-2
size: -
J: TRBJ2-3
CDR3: CASSLGNQKTDTQYF
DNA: TGTGCCAGCAGCTTAGGAAACCAGAAGACAGATACGCAGTATTTT

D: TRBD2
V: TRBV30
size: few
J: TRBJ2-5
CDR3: CAWSVGPGRETQYF
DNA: TGTGCCTGGAGTGTGGGGCCCGGGAGGGAGACCCAGTACTTC

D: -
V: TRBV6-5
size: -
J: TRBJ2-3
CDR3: CASTDRTLTDTQYF
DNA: TGTGCCAGCACCGACAGGACTCTCACAGATACGCAGTATTTT

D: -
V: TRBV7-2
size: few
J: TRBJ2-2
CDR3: CASSSTSSSAGELFF
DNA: TGTGCCAGCAGCTCGACCTCTAGCTCCGCCGGGGAGCTGTTTTTT

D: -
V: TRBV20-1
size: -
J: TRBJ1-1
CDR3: CSASPSGALNTEAFF
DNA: TGCAGTGCTAGTCCTTCGGGGGCCCTGAACACTGAAGCTTTCTTT

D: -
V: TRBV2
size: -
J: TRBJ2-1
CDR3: CASSGTVMEFF
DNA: TGTGCCAGCAGTGGGACAGTGATGGAGTTCTTC

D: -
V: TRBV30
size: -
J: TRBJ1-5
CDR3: CAWSVQGRGNQPQHF
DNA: TGTGCCTGGAGTGTACAGGGTCGGGGAAATCAGCCCCAGCATTTT

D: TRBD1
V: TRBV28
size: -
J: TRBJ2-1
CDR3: CASSLFTGGNNEQFF
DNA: TGTGCCAGCAGTTTGTTTACAGGGGGTAACAATGAGCAGTTCTTC

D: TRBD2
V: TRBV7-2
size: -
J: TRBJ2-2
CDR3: CASSIAGGVGELFF
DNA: TGTGCCAGCAGCATAGCGGGGGGAGTCGGGGAGCTGTTTTTT

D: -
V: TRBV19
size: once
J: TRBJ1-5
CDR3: CASQTHLSNQPQHF
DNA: TGTGCCAGTCAAACCCACCTTAGCAATCAGCCCCAGCATTTT

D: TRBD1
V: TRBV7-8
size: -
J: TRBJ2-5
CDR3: CASSRMTGGAETQYF
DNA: TGTGCCAGCAGCCGGATGACAGGGGGGGCGGAGACCCAGTACTTC

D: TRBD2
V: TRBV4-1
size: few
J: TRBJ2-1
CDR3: CASSRKVGTSGGVTNKGEQFF
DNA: TGCGCCAGCAGCCGGAAGGTGGGGACTAGCGGGGGGGTTACTAACAAAGGTGAGCAGTTCTTC